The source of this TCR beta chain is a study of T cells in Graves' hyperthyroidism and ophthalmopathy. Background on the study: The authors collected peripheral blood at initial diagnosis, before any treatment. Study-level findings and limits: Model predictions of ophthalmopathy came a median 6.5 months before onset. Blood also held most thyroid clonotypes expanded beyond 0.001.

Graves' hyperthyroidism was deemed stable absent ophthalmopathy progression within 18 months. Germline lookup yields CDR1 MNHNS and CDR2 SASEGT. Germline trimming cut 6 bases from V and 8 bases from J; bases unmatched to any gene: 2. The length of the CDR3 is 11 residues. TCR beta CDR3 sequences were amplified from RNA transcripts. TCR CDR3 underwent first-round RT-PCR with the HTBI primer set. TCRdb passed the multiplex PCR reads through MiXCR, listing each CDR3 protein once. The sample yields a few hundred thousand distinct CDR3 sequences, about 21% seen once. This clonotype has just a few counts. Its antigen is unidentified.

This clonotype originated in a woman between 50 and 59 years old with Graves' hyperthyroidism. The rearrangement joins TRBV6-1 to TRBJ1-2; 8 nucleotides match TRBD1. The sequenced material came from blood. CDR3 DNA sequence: TGTGCCAGCAGCAGGGGGCCCGGCTACACCTTC. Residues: CASSRGPGYTF.